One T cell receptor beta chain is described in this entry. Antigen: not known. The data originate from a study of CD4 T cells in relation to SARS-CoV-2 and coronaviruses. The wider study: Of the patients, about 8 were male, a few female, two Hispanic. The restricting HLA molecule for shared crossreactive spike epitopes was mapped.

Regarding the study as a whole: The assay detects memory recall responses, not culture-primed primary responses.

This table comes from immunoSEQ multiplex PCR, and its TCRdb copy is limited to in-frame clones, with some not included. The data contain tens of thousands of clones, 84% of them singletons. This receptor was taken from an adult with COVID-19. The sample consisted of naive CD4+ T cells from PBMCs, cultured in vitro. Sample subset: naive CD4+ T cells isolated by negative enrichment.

The CDR3 DNA sequence: TGTGCCAGCAGCTTAGTCCCTAGCGGGAGGGCCACCGGCGGGGAGCTGTTTTTT. Amino acids: CASSLVPSGRATGGELFF. V and J are TRBV7-2 and TRBJ2-2; the match to TRBD2 covers 12 bases. The V and J ends lost 1 base and 7 bases, in that order; junction bases with no gene match: 10. Looked up from germline, CDR1 is SGHTA and CDR2 is FQGNSA. The CDR3 is 18 amino acids.